The 20 T cell receptor beta chains below were found in one sample sequenced in a study of naive and memory T cell subsets. These TCRs' antigens remain unknown. Findings and limits, study-wide: Naive repertoires, especially CD8, held a few larger clonotypes, possibly memory cells re-expressing CD45RA.

The beta constant-region primer was an equimolar mix of two oligonucleotides covering TRBC1 and TRBC2. Nested alpha and beta constant-region primers with the SP2 primer drove four PCR rounds on ligated cDNA. MiXCR, applied by TCRdb to the UMI-ligation and nested PCR reads, yields one record per CDR3 protein. The table has around 140,000 distinct CDR3 sequences, 20% to 25% seen once. Input material: naive CD4+ T cells from blood. Receptors originate from a human donor in good health.

The chain joins TRBV6-1 to TRBJ1-1; D not certain. The CDR3 runs 13 residues. Germline V lookup: CDR1 MNHNS, CDR2 SASEGT. V shed 7 bases and J shed 5 bases, with 14 bases lying between them. The CDR3 loop reads CASTHPYRTEAFF. The CDR3 region has the DNA TGTGCCAGCACCCACCCCTACCGAACTGAAGCTTTCTTT.

There are a few counts of this clonotype. The rearrangement joins TRBV4-1 to TRBJ2-1; the D is unclear. CDR1 is MGHRA, CDR2 YSYEKL, per germline. This CDR3 contains 17 residues. Trimming left V 0 bases short and J 0 bases short, with 12 bases between. The CDR3 nucleotides read TGCGCCAGCAGCCAAGACTTAGAGAGGAGCTCCTACAATGAGCAGTTCTTC. This gives the protein CASSQDLERSSYNEQFF.

The chain is built from TRBV25-1 and TRBJ2-5; the D is unclear. Germline V gives CDR1 MGHDK, CDR2 SYGVNS. V was clipped by 6 bases and J by 1 base, with 6 bases between them. This CDR3 comprises 12 residues. The CDR3 DNA reads as TGTGCCAGCAGCGGGCCCCAAGAGACCCAGTACTTC. Protein sequence: CASSGPQETQYF.

This clonotype was seen only a few times. The chain is built from TRBV20-1 and TRBJ2-3, with TRBD2 identical over 7 bases. Germline CDR1 reads DFQATT; CDR2 reads SNEGSKA (reference sequence). The CDR3 length is 15 residues. The ends lost 2 bases at V and 4 bases at J; junction bases unmatched: 9. CDR3 sequence: CSARKRELVPDTQYF. As DNA, the CDR3 is TGCAGTGCTAGAAAGCGGGAATTGGTCCCAGATACGCAGTATTTT.

The chain is built from TRBV19 and TRBJ2-7; D call uncertain. The V end was cut by 5 bases, the J end by 7 bases, with 12 bases between. Germline V gene sequence: CDR1 LNHDA, CDR2 SQIVND (reference sequence). The CDR3 extends over 12 amino acids. In DNA form, the CDR3 reads TGTGCCAGTAGTTCCTCGCATCGGGAGCAGTACTTC. It codes for CASSSSHREQYF. The full variable domain, rest sourced from reference TRBV19 and TRBJ2-7, is DGGITQSPKYLFRKEGQNVTLSCEQNLNHDAMYWYRQDPGQGLRLIYYSQIVNDFQKGDIAEGYSVSREKKESFPLTVTSAQKNPTAFYLCASSSSHREQYFGPGTRLTVT.

This clonotype has only a few counts. The chain is built from TRBV12-3 or TRBV12-4 and TRBJ2-1, with TRBD2 matching over 9 bases. The CDR3 totals 20 residues. V was pared by 0 bases and J by 4 bases, with 16 bases of the junction left unmatched. The CDR3 region has the DNA TGTGCCAGCAGTTTAGCGAGAACCAGCGGGAGGCCCTACCCGTACAATGAGCAGTTCTTC. Translated: CASSLARTSGRPYPYNEQFF.

The rearrangement joins TRBV5-1 to TRBJ2-1; TRBD1 or TRBD2 may be the D gene (6 bases each). Deletions cut 4 bases from V and 8 bases from J, with 19 bases between. The CDR3 consists of 15 residues. Looked up from germline, CDR1 is SGHRS and CDR2 is YFSETQ. CDR3 amino acids: CASSVADGGSDEQFF. The CDR3 DNA reads as TGCGCCAGCAGCGTGGCTGACGGGGGCTCTGATGAGCAGTTCTTC.

This clonotype has a handful of counts. The genes are TRBV11-2 and TRBJ2-1; TRBD2 matches at 11 bases. CDR3 length: 16 residues. J lost 5 bases, V lost 6 bases, and 9 bases had no gene match. Germline loops: CDR1 SGHAT, CDR2 FQNNGV. CDR3 bases: TGTGCCAGCAGGTCCTTAGCGGGAGGGAGCAACAATGAGCAGTTCTTC. This sequence encodes CASRSLAGGSNNEQFF.

The chain has TRBV6-5 and TRBJ2-7; tentatively, D is TRBD1 (6 bases). Germline V gives CDR1 MNHEY, CDR2 SVGAGI. The CDR3 sequence is 16 residues long. V lost 2 bases to trimming and J lost 1 base, with 15 bases between them. CDR3 loop: CASSYGTDSSSYEQYF. CDR3 sequence (DNA): TGTGCCAGCAGTTACGGAACGGACAGCAGTTCCTACGAGCAGTACTTC.

As concerns this clonotype: At one end, the junction sequence differs from germline, possibly due to a read error. This chain links TRBV20-1 with TRBJ2-5; 13 positions agree with TRBD2. Germline CDR1 reads DFQATT; CDR2 reads SNEGSKA (reference sequence). This CDR3 contains 18 residues. CDR3 nucleotides: TGCAGTGCTAGACCCCGAGGACTAGCGGGAGCCTCGGGAGAGACCCAGCACTTC. It codes for CSARPRGLAGASGETQHF.

This clonotype has a count of ten or more. The chain links TRBV28 to TRBJ2-7, with TRBD2 as a possible D gene (6 bases). In germline, CDR1 is MDHEN, CDR2 SYDVKM. The CDR3 runs 12 residues. V was cut by 5 bases and J by 4 bases, with 9 bases left in between. CDR3 sequence reads: CASSREFYEQYF. The CDR3, as DNA: TGTGCCAGCAGTCGGGAGTTTTACGAGCAGTACTTC.

This clonotype occurred a few times. The chain combines TRBV6-1 with TRBJ1-5; TRBD1 agrees at 11 bases. This CDR3 region has 13 residues. Germline loops: CDR1 MNHNS, CDR2 SASEGT. Trimming took 7 bases from V and 7 from J; bases not matched to a gene: 3. CDR3 protein: CASTGTGGQPQHF. The CDR3 bases are TGTGCCAGCACCGGGACAGGGGGACAGCCCCAGCATTTT.

The genes are TRBV29-1 and TRBJ2-3, with 8 bases fitting TRBD2. The CDR3 is 15 residues long. V was clipped by 2 bases and J by 4 bases; unmatched bases: 8. Germline CDR1 is SQVTM and CDR2 is ANQGSEA. The CDR3 DNA reads as TGCAGCGTTGAAATGGCGGGAGGTAGTTCAGATACGCAGTATTTT. Protein: CSVEMAGGSSDTQYF.

In its sample, this clonotype was seen a few times. This rearrangement joins TRBV6-1 to TRBJ2-1; no firm D call. Germline V gene sequence: CDR1 MNHNS, CDR2 SASEGT. The CDR3 consists of 14 residues. V shed 6 bases and J shed 3 bases, with 12 bases lying between them. CDR3 protein: CASSLSAVYNEQFF. CDR3 sequence (DNA): TGTGCCAGCAGCTTATCGGCAGTCTACAATGAGCAGTTCTTC.

In its sample, this clonotype was seen a few times. V and J are TRBV6-2 or TRBV6-3 and TRBJ2-7, with 7 bases lining up with TRBD2. The CDR3 extends over 15 amino acids. In germline, CDR1 is MNHEY, CDR2 SVGEGT. J was trimmed by 4 bases and V by 6 bases; bases with no gene match: 12. The CDR3 DNA reads TGTGCCAGCAGCCTCCCTGGGAGGGCGCGGTACGAGCAGTACTTC. Its translation: CASSLPGRARYEQYF.

The V gene is TRBV6-5, the J gene TRBJ1-1; the D gene is possibly TRBD1 (6 bases). This CDR3 region has 13 residues. Germline CDR1 reads MNHEY; CDR2 reads SVGAGI. The V gene lost 6 bases and the J gene lost 11 bases, with 19 bases spanning the gap. This CDR3 is CASSPTGIGVAFF. CDR3 nucleotide sequence: TGTGCCAGCAGCCCCACAGGGATAGGAGTTGCTTTCTTT.

V usage is TRBV18 and J usage is TRBJ1-5; perhaps TRBD1 as D (5 bases). Germline CDR1 is KGHSH and CDR2 is LQKENI. Trimming cost V 6 bases and J 2 bases, with 11 bases left between them. CDR3 size: 14 residues. CDR3 protein: CASSGREGNQPQHF. DNA for the CDR3: TGTGCCAGCTCGGGCAGGGAAGGCAATCAGCCCCAGCATTTT. Full variable domain (rest looked up from reference TRBV18 and TRBJ1-5): NAGVMQNPRHLVRRRGQEARLRCSPMKGHSHVYWYRQLPEEGLKFMVYLQKENIIDESGMPKERFSAEFPKEGPSILRIQQVVRGDSAAYFCASSGREGNQPQHFGDGTRLSIL.

The J gene is TRBJ2-3, the V gene TRBV5-1; the D gene is possibly TRBD1 (6 bases). Per the germline V gene, CDR1 is SGHRS and CDR2 is YFSETQ. V shed 0 bases and J shed 7 bases, with 9 bases lying between them. The CDR3 spans 13 residues. The DNA of the CDR3 is TGCGCCAGCAGCTTGGAAGGGGACAATACGCAGTATTTT. Translated: CASSLEGDNTQYF.

The genes are TRBV30 and TRBJ2-1; 9 bases align to TRBD2. CDR3 length equals 15 residues. V trimming: 0 bases; J trimming: 6 bases; junction bases outside the gene matches: 6. Germline V gene sequence: CDR1 GTSNPN, CDR2 SVGIG (reference sequence). CDR3 region: CAWSVGGREVNEQFF. The CDR3 bases are TGTGCCTGGAGTGTAGGCGGGAGGGAAGTCAATGAGCAGTTCTTC.

This clonotype turned up a few times. The CDR3: CASNPQGPSREQFF. The CDR3 DNA sequence: TGTGCCAGCAATCCACAGGGGCCCTCACGTGAGCAGTTCTTC. The chain carries TRBV2 and TRBJ2-1; 7 nucleotides agree with TRBD1. Germline CDR1 SNHLY, CDR2 FYNNEI. V lost 7 bases and J lost 9; bases outside the gene matches: 12. The CDR3 extends over 14 amino acids.